One sample yielded the 17 T cell receptor beta chains listed below, sequenced in a study of early T cells in non-severe SARS-CoV-2 infection. TCRdb used MiXCR to reprocess the 5' RACE reads, holding one entry per CDR3 protein. There are roughly 80,000 distinct CDR3 sequences in the sample; around an eighth occur only once, and roughly 3% lies in the top ten. Source material: whole blood. All receptors come from an adult who was a healthcare worker with PCR-confirmed SARS-CoV-2 infection or an uninfected control (not recorded which).

The chain employs TRBV7-9 and TRBJ2-7; D is unresolved. The V gene's germline CDR1 is SEHNR and CDR2 FQNEAQ (reference sequence). Trimming stripped 3 bases from V and 3 bases from J, with 6 bases between. This CDR3 region has 12 residues. The CDR3 loop is CASSFGNYEQYF. The CDR3 DNA follows: TGTGCCAGCAGCTTTGGAAACTACGAGCAGTACTTC. Using reference TRBV7-9 and TRBJ2-7 for the parts outside the CDR3, the full variable domain is DTGVSQNPRHKITKRGQNVTFRCDPISEHNRLYWYRQTLGQGPEFLTYFQNEAQLEKSRLLSDRFSAERPKGSFSTLEIQRTEQGDSAMYLCASSFGNYEQYFGPGTRLTVT.

This clonotype has ten or more counts. The CDR3 DNA is TGTGCCAGCAGCTACGGGGGAACCGCCGAGCAGTACTTC. Amino acids: CASSYGGTAEQYF. The chain recombines TRBV3-1 with TRBJ2-7; possible D gene TRBD2, 6 bases. The CDR3 loop spans 13 amino acids. In germline, CDR1 is LGHDT, CDR2 YNNKEL (reference sequence). V was pared by 5 bases and J by 6 bases, with 14 bases between.

The chain has TRBV7-9 and TRBJ2-5; D might be TRBD1 (5 bases). Germline CDR1 is SEHNR and CDR2 is FQNEAQ (reference sequence). V was trimmed by 5 bases and J by 3 bases, leaving 13 bases between them. The CDR3 covers 14 residues. In DNA, the CDR3 is TGTGCCAGCAGCGTGCCTTGGGGCGAAGAGACCCAGTACTTC. Protein: CASSVPWGEETQYF.

This clonotype came up a few times. The CDR3 loop is CASSLSGVETQYF. The DNA of the CDR3 is TGTGCCAGCAGCTTATCGGGAGTCGAGACCCAGTACTTC. The chain uses TRBV7-6 and TRBJ2-5; D is perhaps TRBD2 (6 bases). Germline V lookup: CDR1 SGHVS, CDR2 FNYEAQ. The germline V and J ends were trimmed by 2 bases and 5 bases, with 9 bases remaining between them. The CDR3 contains 13 residues.

In its sample, this clonotype was seen a few times. V usage is TRBV20-1 and J usage is TRBJ2-5, with D possibly called TRBD1 or TRBD2 (5 bases each). V dropped 0 bases and J dropped 4 bases, with 12 bases sitting between them. CDR1 is DFQATT, CDR2 SNEGSKA, per germline (reference sequence). CDR3 length equals 14 residues. The CDR3 bases are TGCAGTGCTAGAGATCAGGGCCGGGGAGAGACCCAGTACTTC. Translation gives CSARDQGRGETQYF.

This clonotype was seen a handful of times. J is TRBJ1-5 and V is TRBV12-3 or TRBV12-4; D gene ambiguous. The CDR3 runs 14 residues. The V end was cut by 1 base, the J end by 3 bases, with 7 bases between. The CDR3 loop is CASSLGQFNQPQHF. The DNA for the CDR3 is TGTGCCAGCAGTTTAGGTCAGTTCAATCAGCCCCAGCATTTT.

This clonotype was detected many times. The chain carries TRBV19 and TRBJ1-2; TRBD1 aligns across 7 bases. The CDR3 is made up of 17 amino acids. Germline V gene data show CDR1 as LNHDA and CDR2 as SQIVND (reference sequence). After removal of 4 bases from V and 4 bases from J, the junction contained 15 bases not matched to a gene. The DNA for the CDR3 is TGTGCCAGTAGTAAGACAGGGTCCCTTCTCCTCGGCTATGGCTACACCTTC. Residues: CASSKTGSLLLGYGYTF.

On this clonotype: This may stem from a read error, because a much larger clone lies one nucleotide away. V is TRBV12-3 or TRBV12-4 and J is TRBJ2-6, with D possibly matching TRBD2 (6 bases). Trimming left V 0 bases short and J 5 bases short, with 14 bases between. The CDR3 length is 17 residues. The CDR3 loop is CASSLALGGSRANVLTF. The CDR3 DNA reads as TGTGCCAGCAGTTTAGCGCTCGGGGGTTCCCGGGCCAACGTCCTGACTTTC.

Points on this clonotype: This may arise from a read error, as a much more abundant clone is one base away. The CDR3 reads CANSLLLETQYF. As DNA, the CDR3 is TGTGCCAACAGCCTCCTCCTTGAGACCCAGTACTTC. The chain is built from TRBV7-8 and TRBJ2-5; unclear D gene. Per the germline V gene, CDR1 is SGHVS and CDR2 is FQNEAQ. CDR3 length equals 12 residues.

This chain links TRBV12-3 or TRBV12-4 with TRBJ1-1; D is ambiguous. Trimming stripped 6 bases from V and 3 bases from J, with 11 bases between. This CDR3 is built from 13 residues. The CDR3 loop reads CASSLYGDTEAFF. As DNA, the CDR3 is TGTGCCAGCAGCCTTTACGGGGACACTGAAGCTTTCTTT.

This clonotype was seen ten or more times. At one end the junction does not follow the germline gene, possibly because of a read error. This chain connects TRBV27 to TRBJ2-7; possibly TRBD1 for D (5 bases). The CDR3 totals 13 residues. CDR1 MNHEY and CDR2 SMNVEV come from the germline V gene (reference sequence). CDR3 DNA sequence: TGTGCCAGCAGTTTCGGACACTCCTCCGAGCAGTACTTC. Its translation is CASSFGHSSEQYF.

This clonotype has ten or more counts. The chain joins TRBV20-1 to TRBJ2-7, with TRBD1 as a possible D gene (6 bases). The germline V gene has CDR1 DFQATT and CDR2 SNEGSKA (reference sequence). The V and J ends lost 1 base and 2 bases respectively, with 12 bases between them. There are 14 residues in the CDR3. This CDR3 is CSARAGRGAYEQYF. The CDR3 bases are TGCAGTGCTAGAGCGGGCAGGGGCGCCTACGAGCAGTACTTC.

V is TRBV7-6 and J is TRBJ2-7, with TRBD1 as a possible D gene (6 bases). The CDR3 is 13 residues long. Trimming stripped 6 bases from V and 6 bases from J, with 15 bases between. The germline V gene encodes CDR1 SGHVS and CDR2 FNYEAQ. CDR3 coding DNA: TGTGCCAGCAGTTCTCTAAGGGGGTCCGAGCAGTACTTC. Protein: CASSSLRGSEQYF.

This clonotype occurred many times. The chain joins TRBV7-8 to TRBJ1-5; D is perhaps TRBD1 (5 bases). This CDR3 comprises 14 residues. In germline, CDR1 is SGHVS, CDR2 FQNEAQ. V was cut by 5 bases and J by 2 bases, with 10 bases left in between. The CDR3 bases are TGTGCCAGCAGCATTCAACAGGGCAATCAGCCCCAGCATTTT. Protein sequence: CASSIQQGNQPQHF.

This clonotype was seen at least ten times. J is TRBJ2-7 and V is TRBV3-1; 8 positions agree with TRBD2. V lost 4 bases, J lost 0 bases, and 11 bases stayed unmatched. Germline V CDR1 and CDR2: LGHDT, YNNKEL (reference sequence). CDR3 size: 17 residues. The CDR3 nucleotides read TGTGCCAGCAGCCCCGGCTCCAGCGGGGGTTACTCCTACGAGCAGTACTTC. It yields the protein CASSPGSSGGYSYEQYF.

CDR3 amino acids: CASRAYPGDQPQHF. Written as DNA, the CDR3 is TGTGCCAGCAGAGCTTACCCCGGCGATCAGCCCCAGCATTTT. The rearrangement joins TRBV5-5 to TRBJ1-5; D ambiguous. V lost 5 bases, J lost 5 bases, and 14 bases lay in between. This CDR3 is 14 amino acids long. Germline V CDR1 and CDR2: SGHKS, YYEKEE (reference sequence).

CDR3 sequence: CASSLPLGFPNEQFF. The CDR3, as DNA: TGTGCCAGCAGCCTGCCACTGGGGTTCCCCAATGAGCAGTTCTTC. J is TRBJ2-1 and V is TRBV6-1; D gene unclear. Trimming removed 6 bases from V and 6 bases from J, with 18 bases in between. CDR1 is MNHNS and CDR2 is SASEGT in the germline V gene. The CDR3 totals 15 residues.